These T cell receptor beta chains were read from a single sample in a study of long-term antiretroviral therapy in people with HIV. The data were produced by immunoSEQ multiplex PCR, yet TCRdb's version contains in-frame clones alone and is incomplete. The data hold fewer than 45,000 clones, with roughly 84% observed a single time. Sequencing was performed on unsorted PBMCs, taken just over 2.7 years before starting antiretroviral therapy. Source of these receptors: a woman in her 30s with HIV. Both conserved end residues are part of each CDR3. The D gene is left open where the match is weak. Not all rows give a size; the values are once, few, many and, for expanded clones, a class.

v_gene,d_gene,len,abundance,CDR3aa
TRBV27,NA,16,NA,CASSLIGRGGYQPQHF
TRBV9,NA,17,once,CASSVSPGGGGQETQYF
TRBV25-1,NA,16,NA,CASSERRGVSGNTIYF
TRBV30,NA,15,NA,CAWVPGEGGNSPLHF
TRBV6-1,NA,16,NA,CASSEARGLLNEKLFF
TRBV5-1,TRBD1,16,NA,CASSLGGQGNDSPLHF
TRBV29-1,TRBD1,9,NA,CSVGTGGTF
TRBV27,TRBD1,15,NA,CASSTRQGDYEKLFF
TRBV7-2,NA,14,NA,CASSPRTIDETQYF
TRBV25-1,NA,15,NA,CASSGVMGMNTEAFF
TRBV11-2,NA,16,NA,CASSLGLERGTDTQYF
TRBV18,NA,13,once,CASSPTGNTEAFF
TRBV7-3,NA,14,NA,CASSQIGGYNEQFF
TRBV7-6,NA,14,NA,CASAKGAENQPQHF
TRBV7-8,TRBD1,15,NA,CASRSLRGPRDTQYF
TRBV30,TRBD2,16,NA,CAWSLGGWSSYNEQFF
TRBV27,NA,13,few,CASSTGTRSPLHF
TRBV6-1,TRBD1,15,NA,CASYRTGWVDSPLHF
TRBV27,NA,20,NA,CASSLAPWTLSLSSYNEQFF
TRBV2,NA,15,NA,CASSDLTAYNYGYTF
TRBV11-2,TRBD1,17,NA,CASSLFSTGGGQRPQHF
TRBV5-1,NA,13,NA,CASSLPLSNEQFF
TRBV25-1,TRBD2,18,NA,CASSEPRGPGGPGETQYF
TRBV5-1,NA,16,NA,CASSSRDRRLANVLTF
TRBV2,NA,13,NA,CASMPGQLYGYTF
TRBV2,NA,12,NA,CARLGTNYGYTF
TRBV19,NA,11,once,CATGPDEKLFF
TRBV6-5,NA,14,few,CASSPGPYTDTQYF
TRBV7-2,NA,14,once,CASSLVMGAETQYF
TRBV6-1,TRBD1,18,NA,CASSEAAGVGQINSPLHF
TRBV5-1,NA,18,NA,CASSLEAGFGSYNSPLHF
TRBV5-1,TRBD1,13,NA,CASSPGTGSGYTF
TRBV2,NA,14,NA,CASSGWGLTEKLFF
TRBV6-1,NA,15,NA,CASSEGPGLVQPQHF
TRBV7-8,NA,17,NA,CASSLYAGFANTGELFF
TRBV2,NA,16,NA,CASRGSGPGSTDTQYF
TRBV5-1,TRBD1,16,few,CASSLSGTGVNTEAFF
TRBV14,TRBD2,15,NA,CASSLGAGLPYEQYF
TRBV5-1,NA,14,NA,CASSLTSKSYEQYF
TRBV2,TRBD1,15,NA,CASSLGDRLNTEAFF
TRBV4-2,NA,16,NA,CASSQEVRDSGGELFF
TRBV5-1,NA,14,once,CASRRDPVNTEAFF
TRBV7-8,NA,20,NA,CASSALPVVGDRQTLDTIYF
TRBV11-3,TRBD1,14,NA,CASSSRGQANEQFF
TRBV4-1,NA,11,NA,CASSQVNEQFF
TRBV25-1,NA,13,few,CASSDPLTEKLFF
TRBV19,TRBD1,15,NA,CASSPRTGGNYGYTF